This T cell receptor (beta chain) was sequenced during a study of T cell responses to AZD1222 COVID-19 vaccine. The study, taken as a whole, reports: In all cases, repertoires were sampled only after the peak T cell response. Donors were mostly white British, more females; clonal diversity possibly underestimated.

The V end was cut by 5 bases, the J end by 4 bases, with 26 bases between. The CDR3 loop spans 18 amino acids. Germline lookup yields CDR1 SGHAT and CDR2 FQNNGV. TCRdb's table, derived via immunoSEQ multiplex PCR, lists solely in-frame clones and lacks some. Altogether around 150,000 clones are present, approximately 87% being singletons, with the ten largest covering 4% to 4.5%. On this clone itself: Its antigen is not known.

The rearrangement joins TRBV11-2 to TRBJ1-2; D not certain. This receptor was obtained from an adult who received the AZD1222 COVID-19 vaccine. Source: peripheral blood, taken 28 days after the second AZD1222 dose. The CDR3 region is CASSPILAAKGNLYGYTF. DNA for the CDR3: TGTGCCAGCAGCCCAATCTTGGCGGCAAAGGGAAACCTCTATGGCTACACCTTC. Supplemented by reference TRBV11-2 and TRBJ1-2, the full variable domain reads EAGVAQSPRYKIIEKRQSVAFWCNPISGHATLYWYQQILGQGPKLLIQFQNNGVVDDSQLPKDRFSAERLKGVDSTLKIQPAKLEDSAVYLCASSPILAAKGNLYGYTFGSGTRLTVV.